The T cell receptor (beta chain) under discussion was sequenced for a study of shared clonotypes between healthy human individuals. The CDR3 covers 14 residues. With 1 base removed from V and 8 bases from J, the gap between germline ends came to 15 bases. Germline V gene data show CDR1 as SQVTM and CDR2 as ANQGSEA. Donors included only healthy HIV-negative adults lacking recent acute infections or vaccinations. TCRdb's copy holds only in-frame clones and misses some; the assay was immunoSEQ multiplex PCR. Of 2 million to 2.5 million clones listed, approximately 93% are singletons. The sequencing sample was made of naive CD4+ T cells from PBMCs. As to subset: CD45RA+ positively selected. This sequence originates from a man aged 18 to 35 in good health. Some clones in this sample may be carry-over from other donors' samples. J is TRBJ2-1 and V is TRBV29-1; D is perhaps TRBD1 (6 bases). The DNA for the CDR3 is TGCAGCGTTGAAGTGAACGGTTCAGGGGATGAGCAGTTCTTC. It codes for CSVEVNGSGDEQFF.